A single sample is the source of the 3 T cell receptor beta chains below, sequenced in a study of blood T cell repertoires in COVID-19. Assay used: immunoSEQ multiplex PCR; TCRdb lists only in-frame clones, some missing. The sample includes fewer than 400,000 clones, around 86% of them seen just once. The sequenced sample was PBMCs or T cells enriched from blood (not recorded which). The receptors originated from a man aged 30-40 years who had recovered from COVID-19.

V usage is TRBV24-1 and J usage is TRBJ2-2; 8 bases match TRBD1. V dropped 10 bases and J dropped 0; count of bases not matched to a gene: 3. The CDR3 extends over 14 amino acids. Per germline, CDR1 KGHDR and CDR2 SFDVKD. This CDR3 is CATTDRANTGELFF. CDR3 in DNA: TGTGCCACAACGGACAGGGCGAACACCGGGGAGCTGTTTTTT.

This chain connects TRBV5-1 to TRBJ2-3, with D perhaps matching TRBD2 (6 bases). The CDR3 runs 14 residues. CDR1 is SGHRS and CDR2 is YFSETQ in the germline V gene. Trimming shortened V by 5 bases and J by 2 bases, and 12 bases separated the two germline ends. In DNA form, the CDR3 reads TGCGCCAGCAGTGATAGCGGCCCCACAGATACGCAGTATTTT. As protein: CASSDSGPTDTQYF. The full variable domain, with the rest looked up from reference TRBV5-1 and TRBJ2-3, is KAGVTQTPRYLIKTRGQQVTLSCSPISGHRSVSWYQQTPGQGLQFLFEYFSETQRNKGNFPGRFSGRQFSNSRSEMNVSTLELGDSALYLCASSDSGPTDTQYFGPGTRLTVL.

The chain carries TRBV30 and TRBJ1-4, with TRBD1 identical over 9 bases. The CDR3 runs 13 residues. With V trimmed by 8 bases and J by 10 bases, 11 bases remained unmatched. Germline lookup yields CDR1 GTSNPN and CDR2 SVGIG (reference sequence). The CDR3 region has the DNA TGTGCCGGACAGGACAGGGGCAGGGGAAAACTGTTTTTT. Protein sequence: CAGQDRGRGKLFF.